The rows below give T cell receptor beta chains drawn from one sample of a study of blood T cell repertoires in COVID-19. Sequenced by immunoSEQ multiplex PCR; TCRdb stores in-frame clones only, minus some. The sample yields approximately 210,000 clones, 84% seen once. The sample was peripheral blood. The origin of the receptors is a woman aged 45-60 years with active or convalescent COVID-19. CDR3s include the opening cysteine and the closing phenylalanine or tryptophan. The order of the fields is V gene, D gene, clone size, J gene, CDR3 protein, CDR3 DNA. A D gene is named only where the DNA matches it firmly. Expanded clones are given a class, and other clones once, few, many or no size at all.

>TRBV5-6|NA|NA|TRBJ1-1
CASSLWGGPPEAFF
TGTGCCAGCAGCTTGTGGGGCGGTCCACCTGAAGCTTTCTTT
>TRBV19|NA|once|TRBJ1-1
CASSTPIKGVSTEAFF
TGTGCCAGTAGTACCCCCATCAAGGGGGTGAGCACTGAAGCTTTCTTT
>TRBV3-1/TRBV3-2|TRBD2|NA|TRBJ2-1
CASSQGLGAGDYNEQFF
TGTGCCAGCAGCCAAGGTTTAGGAGCGGGAGACTACAATGAGCAGTTCTTC
>TRBV30|NA|once|TRBJ2-7
CAWSPSYEQYF
TGTGCCTGGAGCCCGTCCTACGAGCAGTACTTC
>TRBV20-1|TRBD1|NA|TRBJ1-1
CSAPSPTGAFF
TGCAGTGCTCCGTCTCCGACAGGGGCTTTCTTT
>TRBV19|NA|NA|TRBJ1-2
CATRGYGYTF
TGTGCCACCCGGGGCTATGGCTACACCTTC
>TRBV6-5|TRBD1|NA|TRBJ1-5
CASNGPGQINQPQHF
TGTGCCAGCAACGGACCGGGACAGATAAATCAGCCCCAGCATTTT
>TRBV11-2|NA|NA|TRBJ2-6
CASSLGQYSGANVLTF
TGTGCCAGCAGCTTAGGACAGTACTCTGGGGCCAACGTCCTGACTTTC
>TRBV7-2|NA|NA|TRBJ2-2
CASRYAGELFF
TGTGCCAGCCGGTACGCCGGGGAGCTGTTTTTT
>TRBV29-1|TRBD1|NA|TRBJ1-2
CSVEDMRSIQGYGYTF
TGCAGCGTTGAAGATATGAGATCAATACAGGGGTATGGCTACACCTTC
>TRBV11-2|NA|NA|TRBJ1-4
CASSRGGRSPREKLFF
TGTGCCAGCAGCCGGGGGGGGCGGAGTCCAAGGGAAAAACTGTTTTTT
>TRBV30|NA|NA|TRBJ1-1
CAWKFRDTGRDTEAFF
TGTGCCTGGAAGTTCCGGGACACCGGACGAGATACTGAAGCTTTCTTT
>TRBV28|NA|once|TRBJ1-5
CASSLLASPSNQPQHF
TGTGCCAGCAGTTTATTGGCATCTCCTAGCAATCAGCCCCAGCATTTT
>TRBV13|NA|once|TRBJ2-4
CASTPGRRKENIQYF
TGTGCCAGCACCCCGGGTCGGCGCAAGGAAAACATTCAGTACTTC
>TRBV6-5|NA|NA|TRBJ1-1
CASSYSRLGGTEAFF
TGTGCCAGCAGTTACTCTCGGCTAGGGGGCACTGAAGCTTTCTTT
>TRBV5-4|NA|few|TRBJ1-2
CASSPDAGWGPYGYTF
TGTGCCAGCAGCCCCGACGCGGGGTGGGGTCCCTATGGCTACACCTTC
>TRBV5-1|TRBD1|NA|TRBJ1-2
CASSLTGDYGYTF
TGCGCCAGCAGCCTGACAGGGGACTATGGCTACACCTTC
>TRBV5-6|NA|NA|TRBJ1-2
CASTTRSRDHYGYTF
TGTGCCAGCACCACGCGATCGAGGGATCACTATGGCTACACCTTC
>TRBV3-1/TRBV3-2|TRBD1|NA|TRBJ2-2
CASSHYRGRTGELFF
TGTGCCAGCAGCCACTACAGGGGCCGTACCGGGGAGCTGTTTTTT
>TRBV6-1|TRBD1|NA|TRBJ1-1
CASSEGDRGGVGAFF
TGTGCCAGCAGTGAGGGGGACAGGGGGGGGGTAGGAGCTTTCTTT
>TRBV5-1|NA|NA|TRBJ2-3
CASSLVPAGGPSTDTQYF
TGCGCCAGCAGCTTGGTACCCGCTGGGGGCCCTAGCACAGATACGCAGTATTTT
>TRBV29-1|NA|once|TRBJ2-1
CSVEGYDLIHYNEQFF
TGCAGCGTTGAAGGATACGACTTAATTCACTACAATGAGCAGTTCTTC
>TRBV5-6|NA|NA|TRBJ1-2
CASTADSSHYTF
TGTGCCAGCACTGCGGACAGCTCCCACTACACCTTC
>TRBV4-1|NA|NA|TRBJ1-4
CASSQAGGRTLFF
TGCGCCAGCAGCCAAGCGGGGGGACGGACACTGTTTTTT
>TRBV6-5|NA|NA|TRBJ2-2
CASSQNTGELFF
TGTGCCAGCAGTCAGAACACCGGGGAGCTGTTTTTT
>TRBV2|NA|NA|TRBJ1-5
CASRAQGEINQPQHF
TGTGCCAGCAGAGCTCAGGGTGAGATCAATCAGCCCCAGCATTTT
>TRBV7-6|NA|NA|TRBJ1-3
CASSLAQGPGNTIYF
TGTGCCAGCAGCTTAGCACAGGGACCTGGAAACACCATATATTTT
>TRBV19|NA|NA|TRBJ1-2
CATYRINYGYTF
TGTGCCACGTACAGGATTAACTATGGCTACACCTTC
>TRBV5-1|TRBD1|NA|TRBJ1-5
CASSLTGGNQPQHF
TGCGCCAGCAGCCTTACAGGGGGCAATCAGCCCCAGCATTTT
>TRBV5-4|TRBD2|NA|TRBJ2-1
CASRGRAGGHNEQFF
TGTGCCAGCAGGGGAAGAGCGGGAGGTCACAATGAGCAGTTCTTC
>TRBV5-1|NA|NA|TRBJ2-2
CASSLDTRDTGELFF
TGCGCCAGCAGCTTGGACACTAGAGACACCGGGGAGCTGTTTTTT
>TRBV5-1|TRBD2|NA|TRBJ2-4
CASSLALGSGRTLAKNIQYF
TGCGCCAGCAGCTTGGCGCTGGGTAGCGGGAGGACTCTAGCCAAAAACATTCAGTACTTC
>TRBV28|TRBD1|NA|TRBJ1-5
CASSTSTGAGGQPQHF
TGTGCCAGCAGTACCTCCACAGGGGCGGGCGGTCAGCCCCAGCATTTT
>TRBV18|NA|NA|TRBJ1-3
CASSPLTGHNSGNTIYF
TGTGCCAGCTCACCCTTGACAGGCCATAACTCTGGAAACACCATATATTTT
>TRBV18|TRBD1|NA|TRBJ1-4
CASSPRTGGSEKLFF
TGTGCCAGCTCACCACGCACAGGGGGTAGCGAAAAACTGTTTTTT
>TRBV7-3|NA|NA|TRBJ1-1
CASSPLGRLTEAFF
TGTGCCAGCAGCCCCCTGGGGAGACTCACTGAAGCTTTCTTT
>TRBV29-1|TRBD1|NA|TRBJ2-5
CSAGTGVQETQYF
TGCAGCGCCGGGACAGGGGTTCAAGAGACCCAGTACTTC